The TCR beta chain described here comes from a study of vaccination and CD4 T cells after COVID-19. Looking at the study overall: Convalescent patients were SARS-CoV-2 positive by nasal swab PCR; several mild, one severe. The study drew post-COVID samples a median around 100 days after diagnosis (range 35 to 161). Cells were stimulated with overlapping spike peptide pools from SARS-CoV-2, HCoV-NL63, HCoV-OC43 and HCoV-229E.

With regard to this clonotype: Its specificity is unknown.

The length of the CDR3 is 17 residues. Germline CDR1 and CDR2: SGHRS and YFSETQ. The junction had 7 bases not matched to a gene; V was cut back by 0 bases and J by 4 bases. An Oncomine TCR Beta short-read assay was used to sequence the DNA from cultured CD4+ T cells. Genomic DNA was taken out of cultured CD4+ T cells by extraction. Each CDR3 protein is one row after TCRdb ran MiXCR on the PCR reads. This sample carries some 16,000 distinct CDR3 sequences, 45% to 65% of them seen once, and the ten largest clones take 16%. The treatment here: roughly ten-day PBMC culture with coronavirus spike peptide pools or control peptides (ViraFEST assay).

The chain links TRBV5-1 to TRBJ2-1; 10 bases fit TRBD1. Sequences were obtained from CD4+ T cells from blood, cultured in vitro. The source of this sequence is a human donor who had recovered from COVID-19. In nucleotides, the CDR3 is TGCGCCAGCAGCTTGGACTCCCCGGACAGGGGGTACAATGAGCAGTTCTTC. Amino acid sequence: CASSLDSPDRGYNEQFF.